The next 13 T cell receptor beta chains were all read from a single sample in a study of shared clonotypes between healthy human individuals. Profiled with immunoSEQ multiplex PCR; TCRdb holds only in-frame clones, not every one. The sample has hundreds of thousands of clones, around 78% seen once; the top ten hold about 12%. The specimen was PBMCs. The receptors stem from a woman aged 40 to 50 in good health. Some clones in this sample may be carry-over from other donors' samples.

This chain joins TRBV27 and TRBJ2-2; D might be TRBD1 (6 bases). Germline V CDR1 and CDR2: MNHEY, SMNVEV (reference sequence). CDR3 size: 17 residues. V was shortened by 1 base and J by 10 bases, with 22 bases between the two germline ends. CDR3 in amino acids: CASSLFSGASSAEELFF. The CDR3 coding sequence is TGTGCCAGCAGTTTATTCTCAGGGGCCTCGTCGGCGGAGGAGCTGTTTTTT.

The chain joins TRBV18 to TRBJ2-2, with no clear D. Trimming left V 6 bases short and J 0 bases short, with 14 bases between. The CDR3 is 16 amino acids. Looked up from germline, CDR1 is KGHSH and CDR2 is LQKENI. This CDR3 is CASSPARNSNTGELFF. The CDR3 coding sequence is TGTGCCAGCTCGCCCGCTAGAAACTCGAACACCGGGGAGCTGTTTTTT.

This rearrangement joins TRBV25-1 to TRBJ2-2, with TRBD2 matching over 7 bases. V lost 5 bases to trimming and J lost 3 bases; unmatched junction nucleotides: 6. Germline V gene sequence: CDR1 MGHDK, CDR2 SYGVNS. The CDR3 has 15 amino acids. The CDR3 sequence: CASSSGIVYTGELFF. CDR3 in DNA: TGTGCCAGCAGTAGCGGGATCGTCTACACCGGGGAGCTGTTTTTT.

This sequence joins TRBV5-1 and TRBJ1-3; D not resolved. The CDR3 is 13 amino acids. V gave up 4 bases and J gave up 2 bases, with 7 bases separating them. The germline gives CDR1 SGHRS, CDR2 YFSETQ. In DNA form, the CDR3 reads TGCGCCAGCAGCCCGGAGGCTGGAAACACCATATATTTT. It is translated as CASSPEAGNTIYF. Full variable domain (rest looked up from reference TRBV5-1 and TRBJ1-3): KAGVTQTPRYLIKTRGQQVTLSCSPISGHRSVSWYQQTPGQGLQFLFEYFSETQRNKGNFPGRFSGRQFSNSRSEMNVSTLELGDSALYLCASSPEAGNTIYFGEGSWLTVV.

The chain couples TRBV5-4 to TRBJ1-2; D remains unclear. Trimming removed 4 bases from V and 7 bases from J, with 20 bases in between. The CDR3 covers 15 residues. Per germline, CDR1 SGHNT and CDR2 YYREEE (reference sequence). The CDR3 here is CASSSKTEAKGGYTF. In nucleotides, the CDR3 is TGTGCCAGCAGCAGCAAGACGGAAGCTAAGGGTGGCTACACCTTC.

The gene calls are TRBV18 and TRBJ2-5, with a possible D match to TRBD2 (5 bases). Deletions cut 0 bases from V and 10 bases from J, with 12 bases between. The CDR3 covers 13 residues. CDR1 and CDR2 from the germline V gene are KGHSH and LQKENI. CDR3 bases: TGTGCCAGCTCACCACCAGTCTACGGGGACCAGTACTTC. It codes for CASSPPVYGDQYF.

At least ten counts were recorded for this clone. Within the sample, other DNA sequences also encode this same CDR3. The rearrangement uses TRBV5-4 and TRBJ2-7, with 7 bases that match TRBD2. The V gene end was trimmed by 0 bases and the J gene end by 6 bases; junction bases not matched to a gene: 9. In germline, CDR1 is SGHNT, CDR2 YYREEE (reference sequence). The CDR3 is made up of 15 amino acids. The CDR3: CASSLARGSIREQYF. The CDR3 DNA reads TGTGCCAGCAGCTTGGCCCGCGGGAGCATCCGCGAGCAGTACTTC. Using reference TRBV5-4 and TRBJ2-7 for the parts outside the CDR3, the full variable domain is ETGVTQSPTHLIKTRGQQVTLRCSSQSGHNTVSWYQQALGQGPQFIFQYYREEENGRGNFPPRFSGLQFPNYSSELNVNALELDDSALYLCASSLARGSIREQYFGPGTRLTVT.

V and J are TRBV11-2 and TRBJ1-2; possibly TRBD1 for D (6 bases). Per the germline V gene, CDR1 is SGHAT and CDR2 is FQNNGV. V was trimmed by 4 bases and J by 0 bases, leaving 12 bases between them. The length of the CDR3 is 15 residues. Written as DNA, the CDR3 is TGTGCCAGCAGCTCCCGGGGGCCCGCTAACTATGGCTACACCTTC. This encodes CASSSRGPANYGYTF.

This clone was seen a few times. The V and J genes are TRBV28 and TRBJ2-3, with 11 positions matching TRBD2. Looked up from germline, CDR1 is MDHEN and CDR2 is SYDVKM. J was trimmed by 5 bases and V by 8 bases; bases with no gene match: 9. The CDR3 loop spans 15 amino acids. In nucleotides, the CDR3 is TGTGCCAGCGGACAACTAGCGGGAGCTGGAGATACGCAGTATTTT. This sequence encodes CASGQLAGAGDTQYF.

A note on this clone: In the same sample, other DNA sequences code for this CDR3. The chain carries TRBV19 and TRBJ1-1; D not resolved. V lost 3 bases and J lost 1, with 3 bases in between. Germline CDR1 is LNHDA and CDR2 is SQIVND (reference sequence). This CDR3 region has 12 residues. The CDR3 is CASSIRNTEAFF. The CDR3, as DNA: TGTGCCAGTAGTATCCGGAACACTGAAGCTTTCTTT.

This clone has just one count. V and J are TRBV19 and TRBJ1-2, with 9 nucleotides matching TRBD1. The ends lost 3 bases at V and 7 bases at J; junction bases unmatched: 12. The CDR3 has 16 amino acids. Germline lookup yields CDR1 LNHDA and CDR2 SQIVND (reference sequence). CDR3 residues: CASSISTGQGGSGYTF. The CDR3 coding sequence is TGTGCCAGTAGTATTTCTACGGGACAGGGTGGAAGTGGCTACACCTTC.

This clone showed up many times. This rearrangement joins TRBV20-1 to TRBJ2-1; D remains ambiguous. CDR1 and CDR2 (germline): DFQATT, SNEGSKA (reference sequence). The CDR3 extends over 10 amino acids. Trimming shortened V by 4 bases and J by 9 bases, and 7 bases separated the two germline ends. CDR3 sequence reads: CSATNAEQFF. CDR3 coding DNA: TGCAGTGCTACGAACGCTGAGCAGTTCTTC.

The J gene is TRBJ2-3, the V gene TRBV11-3; TRBD1 is a possible D gene (5 bases). CDR1 and CDR2 from the germline V gene are SGHNT and YENEEA. The CDR3 is 12 amino acids. The V and J ends lost 5 bases and 8 bases respectively, with 11 bases between them. The CDR3 region has the DNA TGTGCCAGCAGCCCCCGCCAGGGTACGCAGTATTTT. It encodes CASSPRQGTQYF.